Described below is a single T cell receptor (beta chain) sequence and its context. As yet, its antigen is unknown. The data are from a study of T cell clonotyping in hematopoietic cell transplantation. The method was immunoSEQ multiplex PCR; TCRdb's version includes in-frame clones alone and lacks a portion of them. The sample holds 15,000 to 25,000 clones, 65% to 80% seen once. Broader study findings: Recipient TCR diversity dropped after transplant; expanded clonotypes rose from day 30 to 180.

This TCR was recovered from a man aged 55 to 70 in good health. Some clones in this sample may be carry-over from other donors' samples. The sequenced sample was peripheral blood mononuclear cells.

As DNA, the CDR3 is TGTGCCAGCTCACCGCTTCAGGGGGATCAGCCCCAGCATTTT. Residues: CASSPLQGDQPQHF. The genes are TRBV18 and TRBJ1-5, with TRBD1 matching over 7 bases. The CDR3 consists of 14 residues. Losses at the gene ends were 3 bases for V and 5 bases for J; bases not matched to a gene: 4. Per germline, CDR1 KGHSH and CDR2 LQKENI.